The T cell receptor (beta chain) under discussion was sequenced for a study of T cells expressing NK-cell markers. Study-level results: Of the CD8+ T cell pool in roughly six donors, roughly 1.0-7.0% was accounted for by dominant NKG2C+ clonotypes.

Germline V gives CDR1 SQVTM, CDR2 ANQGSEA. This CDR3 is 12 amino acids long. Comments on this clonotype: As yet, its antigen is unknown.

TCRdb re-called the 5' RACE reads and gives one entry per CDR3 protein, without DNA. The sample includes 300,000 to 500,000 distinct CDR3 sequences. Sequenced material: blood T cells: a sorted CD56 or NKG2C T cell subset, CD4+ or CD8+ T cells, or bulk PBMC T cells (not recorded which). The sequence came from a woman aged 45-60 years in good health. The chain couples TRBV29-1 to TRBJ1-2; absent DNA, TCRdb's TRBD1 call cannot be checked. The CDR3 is CSVNRDKYGYTF.